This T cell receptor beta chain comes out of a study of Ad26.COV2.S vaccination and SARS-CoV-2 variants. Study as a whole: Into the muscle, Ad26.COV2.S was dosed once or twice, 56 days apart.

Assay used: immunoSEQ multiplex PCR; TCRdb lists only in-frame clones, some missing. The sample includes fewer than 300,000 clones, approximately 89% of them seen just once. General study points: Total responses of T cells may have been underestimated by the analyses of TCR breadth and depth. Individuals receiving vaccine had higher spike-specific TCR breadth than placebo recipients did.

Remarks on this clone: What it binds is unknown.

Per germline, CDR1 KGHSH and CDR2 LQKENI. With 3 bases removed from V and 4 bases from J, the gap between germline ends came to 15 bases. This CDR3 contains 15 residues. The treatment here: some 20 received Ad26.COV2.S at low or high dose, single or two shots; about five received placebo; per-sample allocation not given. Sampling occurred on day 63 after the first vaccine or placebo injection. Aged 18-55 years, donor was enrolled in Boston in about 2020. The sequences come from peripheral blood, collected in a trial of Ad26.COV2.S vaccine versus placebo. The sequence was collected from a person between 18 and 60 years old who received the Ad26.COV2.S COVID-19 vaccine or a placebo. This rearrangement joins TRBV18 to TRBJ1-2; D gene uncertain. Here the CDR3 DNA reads TGTGCCAGCTCACCTTCACAGACTCAGATCTATGGCTACACCTTC. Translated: CASSPSQTQIYGYTF.